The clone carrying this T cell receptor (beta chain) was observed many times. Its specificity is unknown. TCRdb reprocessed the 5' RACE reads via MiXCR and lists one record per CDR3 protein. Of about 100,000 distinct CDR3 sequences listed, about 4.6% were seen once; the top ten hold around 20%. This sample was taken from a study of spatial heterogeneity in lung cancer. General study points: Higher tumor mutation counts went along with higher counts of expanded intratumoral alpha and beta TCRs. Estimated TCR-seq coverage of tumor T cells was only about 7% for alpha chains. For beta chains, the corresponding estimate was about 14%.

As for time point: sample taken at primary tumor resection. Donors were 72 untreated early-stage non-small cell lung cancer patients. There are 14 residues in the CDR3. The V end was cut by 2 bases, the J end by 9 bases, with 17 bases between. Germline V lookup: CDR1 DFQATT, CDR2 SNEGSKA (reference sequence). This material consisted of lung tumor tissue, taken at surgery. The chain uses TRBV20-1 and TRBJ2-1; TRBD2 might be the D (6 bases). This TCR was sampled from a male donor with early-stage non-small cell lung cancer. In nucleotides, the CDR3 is TGCAGTGCTAGATCTCTAGCGAACTTGGGTGAGCAGTTCTTC. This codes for CSARSLANLGEQFF.